This TCR beta chain was retrieved from a study of chemoradiotherapy in HPV16-positive cancers. Study results and caveats: During treatment, candidate HPV-specific clones and E7-related motifs expanded in tumor. Functional assays defining HPV-specific T cells used only a couple of HPV16-positive patients.

This CDR3 contains 15 residues. Losses at the gene ends were 3 bases for V and 3 bases for J; bases not matched to a gene: 5. Germline assignment: CDR1 LGHNA and CDR2 YNFKEQ. Sequencing used immunoSEQ multiplex PCR; TCRdb keeps in-frame clones, though not all of them. The sample records 6,000 to 8,500 clones, roughly 80% being singletons. Regarding this clone: Its specificity is not known.

This material was acquired from a patient who underwent chemoradiotherapy. The chain employs TRBV4-2 and TRBJ2-7; TRBD2 agrees at 10 bases. This TCR came from a human donor with HPV-associated anogenital cancer. CDR3 loop: CASSHGSGGDYEQYF. As DNA, the CDR3 is TGTGCCAGCAGCCACGGGAGCGGGGGGGACTACGAGCAGTACTTC.